This T cell receptor beta chain was captured by sequencing in a study of long-term antiretroviral therapy in people with HIV (dated by TCRdb to about 2022). The study in broad terms: Collection of the earliest samples took place about a decade ahead of the 2015 WHO recommendation for immediate ART, at a time when ART was typically delayed until CD4 counts fell. A retrospective serial study tested whether ART initiation and durable HIV suppression were associated with changes in peripheral blood TRB repertoire composition and diversity. From some 27 adults with confirmed HIV infection, the cohort provided 150 to 200 cryopreserved PBMC samples, gathered serially across a mean of approximately six years (range 1-12). Of the roughly 30 participants with HIV, ten to eleven were female. No cross-contamination during QIAcube processing was seen in test extractions of a monoclonal T-cell line run alongside 30 to 35 polyclonal samples.

Sequencing of the TRB variable region was done with the immunoSEQ hsTCRB v3.0 assay at survey level resolution. A depth of 40,000-50,000 T-cell genomes per sample was targeted for TRB sequencing. Pooled TRB libraries were sequenced on an Illumina MiSeq with a v3 150-cycle kit. Per the authors' processing: Repertoire analysis was run in R within a reproducible Nextflow workflow that covered QC, data transformation and analysis. LymphoSeq2, an R package for AIRR-Seq data exploration, was used to implement custom analyses. After excluding a handful of samples that yielded fewer than 5000 total TRB sequences, roughly 190 HIV repertoires remained for analysis. Among the approximately 190 retained HIV repertoires, some 59 were collected before ART initiation and roughly 130 after ART initiation. Each repertoire was downsampled to 5000 TRB nucleotide sequences, and summary statistics were averaged across 100 downsampling iterations. TRB sequences were retained for analysis only if CDR3 regions of at least seven amino acids were present. Two measures captured diversity: a Shannon entropy-derived clonality score and the Gini coefficient. In repertoire networks, the top 5000 CDR3 amino acid sequences were linked whenever an edit distance of one separated two sequences. GLIPH2 predicted antigen specificity groups and MHC restriction for TRB CDR3 amino acid sequences. CDR3 amino acid sequences were matched against VDJdb and McPAS-TCR to flag known CMV, EBV, HIV or tissue antigen associations. Pre-ART, post-ART and control groups were compared with Wilcoxon signed-rank tests and Holm-Bonferroni correction. Imported from immuneACCESS, the table was reduced by TCRdb to in-frame sequences with V and J called. These copies leave out some clones; in studies compared against another copy, an unresolved V gene accounts for under half, and the cause of the remainder is not known. V and J calls and clone size are those listed in that table; D and trimming were worked out from the DNA. Across this sample there are around 30,000 clones, with roughly 85% seen only once. Around 13% of the sample is in the top ten clones.

Study-wide conclusions, independent of this receptor: ART initiation was associated with a significant increase in TRB diversity, but diversity stayed significantly below transplant donor controls even after long-term ART. The repertoire was dominated across all time points by expanded TRB clones identified before ART initiation, although this dominance was seen to fluctuate and to decrease in many PLHIV after ART. Owing to limited PBMC availability, only the TCR beta chain was sequenced, without alpha chain pairing. The samples span the years 2004 to 2017, and the ART regimens used at that time may not be as effective as current regimens. Compared with controls, HIV repertoires had narrower CDR3 length ranges, and the network structure pointed to an antigen-experienced repertoire that shifted only slightly toward naive after ART. No data were available on ART adherence, viral resistance or therapy changes, limiting inferences about post-ART repertoire changes. Because pre-ART samples had limited cell numbers, unsorted PBMC were profiled rather than sorted CD4+ and CD8+ T cells.

For this clone: It lacks a known antigen. No base quality values were provided; no much bigger clone lies one nucleotide off.

Based on the germline V gene (reference sequence), the CDR1 and CDR2 sequences are GTSNPN and SVGIG. The CDR3 goes from the cysteine to the phenylalanine over 11 residues. The only DNA kept is the CDR3, 33 bases in frame from the first base. V is shortened by 4 bases, J by 3 bases, and the region joining them spans 7 bases. To be included, a participant needed at least one PBMC sample from before ART initiation plus at least two post-ART samples. Treatment was received in the United States of America by all participants with HIV. Before DNA extraction, cryopreserved samples containing about 1-11 million PBMC were thawed and washed. At the time of the earliest PBMC sample for each participant with HIV, ages ranged from 23 to 54 years. Per participant, PBMC samples came from 1-4 timepoints prior to ART initiation and 2-8 timepoints following ART initiation, for a median of 7 samples. Serial HIV viral load, CD4+ T-cell count, ART history and demographic data were obtained for every participant. Using a Qiagen kit on a QIAcube, genomic DNA was extracted from unsorted PBMC, with samples processed in batches of 12.

The rearranged chain carries TRBV30 and TRBJ2-7; no D gene can be assigned with confidence. The starting material was unsorted PBMCs, obtained 1.1 years after starting antiretroviral therapy. This TCR came from a man between 18 and 29 years old with HIV. The nucleotide sequence is TGTGCCTGGAAAGATAGCTACGAGCAGTACTTC. This yields the protein CAWKDSYEQYF.